This T cell receptor beta chain derives from a study of control samples from healthy donors and cancer patients. This CDR3 is 14 amino acids long. V gave up 0 bases and J gave up 5 bases, with 11 bases separating them. Germline V gene sequence: CDR1 PRHDT, CDR2 FYEKMQ (reference sequence). TCRdb keeps only in-frame clones here, not all; method: immunoSEQ multiplex PCR. This repertoire shows under 80,000 clones, 90% to 95% found once; its top ten account for about 1.3%. The chain recombines TRBV13 with TRBJ2-7, with D uncertain. Material: PBMCs. The clonotype was recovered from a middle-aged woman with lung cancer. The CDR3 nucleotides read TGTGCCAGCAGCTTAGGCCAAAGAGCCCACGAGCAGTACTTC. Amino acids: CASSLGQRAHEQYF.